The T cell receptor (beta chain) under discussion was sequenced for a study of T-cell reconstitution after alpha-beta-depleted transplantation in children. In its sample, this clonotype was seen a few times. Antigen unknown. The study's findings and limits: T-cell counts and diversity were attributed mostly to newly produced T cells one year after transplant. High day-60 TCRbeta diversity in some patients came from surviving recipient T cells and thymic progenitors.

Molecular barcoding with unique molecular identifiers was used for the TCRbeta library. In TCRdb, the PCR reads were re-called with MiXCR into one record per CDR3 protein. The data show approximately 1,000,000 distinct CDR3 sequences, around 30% seen once. The sequences come from PBMCs, mostly from graft donor cells, collected 360 days after TCRalphabeta/CD19-depleted stem cell transplant. The receptor's source is a boy younger than two who had a stem cell transplant for SCID, so the T cells may come from the graft donor.

CDR3 residues: CASSERRDRGTEAFF. The CDR3 bases are TGTGCCAGCAGTGAAAGGAGGGACCGAGGCACTGAAGCTTTCTTT. V gene TRBV25-1 combines with J gene TRBJ1-1, with D possibly matching TRBD1 (5 bases). Trimming took off 2 bases at V and 4 bases at J, with 14 bases between the two ends. The CDR3 has 15 amino acids. Germline V lookup: CDR1 MGHDK, CDR2 SYGVNS. Drawing the rest from reference TRBV25-1 and TRBJ1-1, the complete variable domain is EADIYQTPRYLVIGTGKKITLECSQTMGHDKMYWYQQDPGMELHLIHYSYGVNSTEKGDLSSESTVSRIRTEHFPLTLESARPSHTSQYLCASSERRDRGTEAFFGQGTRLTVV.